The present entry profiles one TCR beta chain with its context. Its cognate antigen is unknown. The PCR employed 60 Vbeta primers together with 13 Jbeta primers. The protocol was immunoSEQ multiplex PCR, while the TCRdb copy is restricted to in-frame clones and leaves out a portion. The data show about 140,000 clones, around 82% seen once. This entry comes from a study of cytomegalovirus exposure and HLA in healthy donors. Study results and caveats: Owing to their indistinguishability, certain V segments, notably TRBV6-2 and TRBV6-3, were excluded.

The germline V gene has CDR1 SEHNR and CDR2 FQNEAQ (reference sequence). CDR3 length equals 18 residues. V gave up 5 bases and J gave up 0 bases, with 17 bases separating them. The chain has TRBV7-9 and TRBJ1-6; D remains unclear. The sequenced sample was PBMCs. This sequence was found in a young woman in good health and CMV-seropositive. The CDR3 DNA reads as TGTGCCAGCAGCCGGTCGCCCCGGGGAAGCTCCTATAATTCACCCCTCCACTTT. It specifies CASSRSPRGSSYNSPLHF.